This TCR beta chain came from a study of shared clonotypes between healthy human individuals. Study-level findings and limits: When naive CD4 clonotypes were compared across a few donors, around 5% were shared.

Germline V gives CDR1 SGHDT, CDR2 YYEEEE. This CDR3 has 13 residues. Trimming pared 2 bases from V and 4 bases from J, leaving 8 bases between. To note about this clone: What it binds is not known.

Clones were read by immunoSEQ multiplex PCR, and TCRdb kept only the in-frame ones, dropping some. The sample contains 1.6 million or so clones, roughly 96% of which appear only once. From CD4+ cells came CD45RA+ naive and CD45RA-negative memory subsets. The chain couples TRBV5-6 to TRBJ2-3; tentatively, D is TRBD2 (6 bases). What was sequenced was naive CD4+ T cells sorted from blood. The subset denotes: CD45RA+ positively selected. This sequence was found in a man aged 25-45 years in good health. The CDR3 spells CASSFGSSDTQYF. Written as DNA, the CDR3 is TGTGCCAGCAGCTTCGGGAGTTCAGATACGCAGTATTTT.